This T cell receptor (beta chain) was captured in a study of T cell repertoires in cytomegalovirus infection. Turning to the study itself: CMV epitopes that were recently identified and HLA-C-restricted were used alongside well-studied HLA-B-restricted ones. The public TCR beta signatures pointed to both CMV infection and matching HLA type.

The CDR3 covers 14 residues. The J segment lost 1 base and the V segment lost 3 bases, leaving 1 base of the junction unmatched. Germline CDR1 and CDR2: SGHNT and YYREEE (reference sequence). TCRdb called the reads again in MiXCR, with one record for every CDR3 protein. The repertoire holds around 77,000 distinct CDR3 sequences, with 20% as singletons. Study-wide findings and caveats: HLA-C-restricted, CMV-specific TCR beta clonotypes were dominant ex vivo. Individuals carrying CMV plus the relevant HLA were identified by cumulative frequency of public TCR beta families.

Comment on this clonotype: Its antigen is still unknown.

The origin of this receptor is a human donor in good health (CMV status not recorded). Some clones in this sample may be carry-over from other donors' samples. Sequenced here: CD8+ T cells from cultured PBMCs, sampled from culture after CMV antigen stimulation. The chain uses TRBV5-4 and TRBJ1-2; 9 nucleotides align to TRBD1. The DNA of the CDR3 is TGTGCCAGCAGCTACAGGGGGCGTAACTATGGCTACACCTTC. It encodes CASSYRGRNYGYTF.